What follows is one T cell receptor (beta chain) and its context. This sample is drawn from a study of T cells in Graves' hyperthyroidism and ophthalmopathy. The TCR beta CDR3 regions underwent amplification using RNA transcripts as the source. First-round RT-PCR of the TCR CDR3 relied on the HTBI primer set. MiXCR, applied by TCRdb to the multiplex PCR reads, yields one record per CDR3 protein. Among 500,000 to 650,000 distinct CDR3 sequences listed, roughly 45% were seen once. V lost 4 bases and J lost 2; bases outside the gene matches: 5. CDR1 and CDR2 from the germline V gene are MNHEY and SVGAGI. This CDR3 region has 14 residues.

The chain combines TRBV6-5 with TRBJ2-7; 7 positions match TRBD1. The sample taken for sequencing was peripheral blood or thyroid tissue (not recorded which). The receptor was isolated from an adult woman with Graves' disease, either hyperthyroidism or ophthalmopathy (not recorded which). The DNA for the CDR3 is TGTGCCAGCAGTTTCAGGGGACAGACCTACGAGCAGTACTTC. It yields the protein CASSFRGQTYEQYF.